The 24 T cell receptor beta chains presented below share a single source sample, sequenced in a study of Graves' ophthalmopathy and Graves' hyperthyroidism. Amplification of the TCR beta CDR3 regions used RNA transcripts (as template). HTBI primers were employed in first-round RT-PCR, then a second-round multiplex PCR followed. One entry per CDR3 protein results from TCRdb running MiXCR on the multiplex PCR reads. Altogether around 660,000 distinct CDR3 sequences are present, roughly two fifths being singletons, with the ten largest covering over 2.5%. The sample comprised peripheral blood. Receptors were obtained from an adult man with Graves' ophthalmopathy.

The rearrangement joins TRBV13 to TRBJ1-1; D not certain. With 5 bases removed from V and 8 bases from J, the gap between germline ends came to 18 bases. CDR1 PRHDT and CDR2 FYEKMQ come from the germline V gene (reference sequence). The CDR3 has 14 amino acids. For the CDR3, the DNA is TGTGCCAGCAGCGCCAGTAATTCACCCCTCGAAGCTTTCTTT. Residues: CASSASNSPLEAFF.

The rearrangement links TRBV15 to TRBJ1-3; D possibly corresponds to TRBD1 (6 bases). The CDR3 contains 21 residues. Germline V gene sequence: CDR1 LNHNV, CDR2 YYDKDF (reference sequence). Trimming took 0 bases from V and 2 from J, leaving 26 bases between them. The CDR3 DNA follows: TGTGCCACCAGCAGAGATGCAGCCGAGCAGTACTTCACAGGGACTGGAAACACCATATATTTT. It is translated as CATSRDAAEQYFTGTGNTIYF.

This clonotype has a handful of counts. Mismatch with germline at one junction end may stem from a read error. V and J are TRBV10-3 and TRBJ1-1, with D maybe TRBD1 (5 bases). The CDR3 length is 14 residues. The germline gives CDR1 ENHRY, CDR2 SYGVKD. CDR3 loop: CASSSDIRLPPAFF. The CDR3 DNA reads TGTGCCAGCAGTTCGGACATACGGCTCCCCCCCGCTTTCTTT.

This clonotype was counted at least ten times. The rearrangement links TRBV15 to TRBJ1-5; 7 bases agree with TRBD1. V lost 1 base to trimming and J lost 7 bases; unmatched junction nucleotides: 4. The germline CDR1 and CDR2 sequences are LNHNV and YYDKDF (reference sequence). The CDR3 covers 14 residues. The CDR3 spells CATSRGQGIQPQHF. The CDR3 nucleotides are TGTGCCACCAGCAGAGGACAGGGTATACAGCCCCAGCATTTT.

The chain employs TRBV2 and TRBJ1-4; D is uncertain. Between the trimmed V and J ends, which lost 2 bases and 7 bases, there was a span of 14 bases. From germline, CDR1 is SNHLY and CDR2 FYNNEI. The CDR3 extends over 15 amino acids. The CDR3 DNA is TGTGCCAGCAGTGAATGGCCGACTAGCGGTGAAAAACTGTTTTTT. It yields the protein CASSEWPTSGEKLFF.

CDR3: CASSQGYGLSYEQYV. The CDR3 region has the DNA TGCGCCAGCAGCCAAGGATATGGCCTCTCCTACGAGCAGTACGTC. This chain links TRBV7-9 with TRBJ2-7; no definite D call. Germline V gene data show CDR1 as SEHNR and CDR2 as FQNEAQ (reference sequence). The CDR3 is 15 amino acids.

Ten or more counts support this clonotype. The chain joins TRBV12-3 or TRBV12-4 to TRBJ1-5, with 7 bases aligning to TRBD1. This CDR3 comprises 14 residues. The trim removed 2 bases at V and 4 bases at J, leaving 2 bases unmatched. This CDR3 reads CASSLQTGNQPQHF. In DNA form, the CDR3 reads TGTGCCAGCAGTTTACAGACAGGGAATCAGCCCCAGCATTTT.

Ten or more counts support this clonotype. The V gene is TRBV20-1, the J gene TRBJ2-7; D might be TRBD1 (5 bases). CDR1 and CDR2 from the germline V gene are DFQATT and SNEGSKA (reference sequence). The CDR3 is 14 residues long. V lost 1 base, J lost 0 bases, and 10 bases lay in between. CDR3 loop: CSARVPTGSYEQYF. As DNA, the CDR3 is TGCAGTGCTAGAGTTCCCACAGGCTCCTACGAGCAGTACTTC.

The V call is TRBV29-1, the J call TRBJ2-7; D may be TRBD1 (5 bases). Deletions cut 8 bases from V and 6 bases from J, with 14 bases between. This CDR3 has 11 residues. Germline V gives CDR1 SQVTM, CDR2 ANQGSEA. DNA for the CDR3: TGCAGCTTTGGGCAGGGCGGCGAGCAGTACTTC. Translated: CSFGQGGEQYF.

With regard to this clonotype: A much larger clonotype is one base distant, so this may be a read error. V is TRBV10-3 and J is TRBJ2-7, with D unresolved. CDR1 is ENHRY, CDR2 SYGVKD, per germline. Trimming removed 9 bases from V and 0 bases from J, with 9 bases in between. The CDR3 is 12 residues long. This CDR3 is CAMAESSYEQYF. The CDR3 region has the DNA TGTGCCATGGCGGAGAGCTCCTACGAGCAGTACTTC.

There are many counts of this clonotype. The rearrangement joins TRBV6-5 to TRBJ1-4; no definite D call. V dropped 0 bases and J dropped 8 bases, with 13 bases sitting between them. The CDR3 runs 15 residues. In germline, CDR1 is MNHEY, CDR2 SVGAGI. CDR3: CASSYSFVTQEKLFF. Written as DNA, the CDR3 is TGTGCCAGCAGTTACTCGTTTGTCACCCAGGAAAAACTGTTTTTT.

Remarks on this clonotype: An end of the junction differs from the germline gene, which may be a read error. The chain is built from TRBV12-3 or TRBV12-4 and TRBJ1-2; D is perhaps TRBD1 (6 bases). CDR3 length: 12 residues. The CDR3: CASSLKGVTAAF. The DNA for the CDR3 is TGTGCCAGCAGTTTGAAGGGGGTTACAGCAGCGTTC.

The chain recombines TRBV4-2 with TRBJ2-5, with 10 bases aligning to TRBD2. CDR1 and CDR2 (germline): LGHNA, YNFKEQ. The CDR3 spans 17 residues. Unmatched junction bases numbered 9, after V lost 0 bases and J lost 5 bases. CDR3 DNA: TGTGCCAGCAGCCAAGATTCCGCTAGCGGGAGTCCGGAGACCCAGTACTTC. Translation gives CASSQDSASGSPETQYF.

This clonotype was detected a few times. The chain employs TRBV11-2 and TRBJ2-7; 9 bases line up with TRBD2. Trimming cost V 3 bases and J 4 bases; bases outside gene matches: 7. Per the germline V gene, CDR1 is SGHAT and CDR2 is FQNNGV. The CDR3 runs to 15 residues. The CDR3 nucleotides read TGTGCCAGCAGCTTGAATAGCGGGAGTGATTACGAGCAGTACTTC. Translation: CASSLNSGSDYEQYF.

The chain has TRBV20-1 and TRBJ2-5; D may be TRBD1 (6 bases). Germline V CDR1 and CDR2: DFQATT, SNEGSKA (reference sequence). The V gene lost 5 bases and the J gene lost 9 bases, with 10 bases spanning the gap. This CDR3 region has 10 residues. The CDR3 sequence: CSAPQGSQYF. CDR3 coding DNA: TGCAGTGCTCCCCAGGGGTCCCAGTACTTC.

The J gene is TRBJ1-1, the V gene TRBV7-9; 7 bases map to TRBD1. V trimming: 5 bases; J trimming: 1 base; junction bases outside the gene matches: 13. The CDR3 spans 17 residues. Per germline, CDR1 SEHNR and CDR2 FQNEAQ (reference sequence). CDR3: CASSQETGRWENTEAFF. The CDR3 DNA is TGTGCCAGCAGCCAAGAGACAGGGCGGTGGGAGAACACTGAAGCTTTCTTT.

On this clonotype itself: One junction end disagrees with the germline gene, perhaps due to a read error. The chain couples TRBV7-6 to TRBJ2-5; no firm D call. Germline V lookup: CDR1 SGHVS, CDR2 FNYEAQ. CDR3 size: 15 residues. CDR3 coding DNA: TGCGCCAGCAGCTCATCGACCGGACGGTTTGAGACCCAGTACTTC. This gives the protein CASSSSTGRFETQYF.

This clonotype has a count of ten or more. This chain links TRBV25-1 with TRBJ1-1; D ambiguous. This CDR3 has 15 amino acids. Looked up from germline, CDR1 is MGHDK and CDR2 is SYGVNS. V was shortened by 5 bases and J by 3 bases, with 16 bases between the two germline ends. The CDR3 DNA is TGTGCCAGCAGTCAGTCCTCAGCGGGCCACACTGAAGCTTTCTTT. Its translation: CASSQSSAGHTEAFF.

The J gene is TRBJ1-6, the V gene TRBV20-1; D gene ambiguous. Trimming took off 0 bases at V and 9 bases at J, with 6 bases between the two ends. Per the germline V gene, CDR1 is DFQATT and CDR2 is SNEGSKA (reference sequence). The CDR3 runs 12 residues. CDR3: CSARDWGSPLHF. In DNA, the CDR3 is TGCAGTGCTAGAGATTGGGGTTCACCCCTCCACTTT.

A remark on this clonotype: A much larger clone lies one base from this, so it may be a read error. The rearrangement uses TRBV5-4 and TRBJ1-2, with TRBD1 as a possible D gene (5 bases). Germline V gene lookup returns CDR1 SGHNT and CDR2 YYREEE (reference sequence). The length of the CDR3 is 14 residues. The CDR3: CAIGLWGSKDGHTF. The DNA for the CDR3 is TGTGCCATCGGCCTCTGGGGGAGTAAGGATGGCCACACCTTC.

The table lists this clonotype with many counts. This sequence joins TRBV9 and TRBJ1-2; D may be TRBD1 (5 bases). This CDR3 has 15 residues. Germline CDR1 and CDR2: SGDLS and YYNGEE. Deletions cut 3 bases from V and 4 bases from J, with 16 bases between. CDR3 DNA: TGTGCCAGCAGCGGCCAGGACTCTGGGGGCTATGGCTACACCTTC. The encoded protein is CASSGQDSGGYGYTF.

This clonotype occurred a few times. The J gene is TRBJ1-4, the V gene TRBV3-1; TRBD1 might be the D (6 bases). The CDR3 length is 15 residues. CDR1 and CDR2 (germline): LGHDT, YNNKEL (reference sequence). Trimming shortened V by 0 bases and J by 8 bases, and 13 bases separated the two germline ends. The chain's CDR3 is CASSQESGGGEKLFF. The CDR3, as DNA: TGTGCCAGCAGCCAAGAGTCGGGGGGCGGCGAAAAACTGTTTTTT.

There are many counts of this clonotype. CDR3 sequence: CASSESRDSYEQYF. The CDR3 nucleotides are TGCGCCAGCAGTGAGTCCCGGGACAGTTACGAGCAGTACTTC. V usage is TRBV10-2 and J usage is TRBJ2-7, with TRBD1 matching over 7 bases. Germline assignment: CDR1 WSHSY and CDR2 SAAADI. Trimming at V came to 0 bases and at J to 4 bases, leaving 3 bases not matched to a gene. The CDR3 is made up of 14 amino acids.

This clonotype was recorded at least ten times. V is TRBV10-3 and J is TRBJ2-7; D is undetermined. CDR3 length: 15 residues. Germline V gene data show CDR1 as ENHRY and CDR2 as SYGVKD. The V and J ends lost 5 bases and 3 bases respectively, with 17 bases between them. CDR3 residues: CAISSSEGRIYEQYF. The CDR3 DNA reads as TGTGCCATCAGTTCGTCCGAAGGTAGGATCTACGAGCAGTACTTC.